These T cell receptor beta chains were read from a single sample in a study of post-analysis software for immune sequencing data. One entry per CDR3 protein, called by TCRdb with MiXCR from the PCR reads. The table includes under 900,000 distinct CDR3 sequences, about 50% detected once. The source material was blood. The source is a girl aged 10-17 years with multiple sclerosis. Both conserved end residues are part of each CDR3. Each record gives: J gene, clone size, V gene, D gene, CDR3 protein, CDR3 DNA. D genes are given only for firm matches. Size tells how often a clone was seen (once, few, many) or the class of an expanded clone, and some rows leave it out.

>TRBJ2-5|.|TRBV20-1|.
CSATETGPGETQYF
TGCAGTGCTACCGAGACAGGACCGGGGGAGACCCAGTACTTC
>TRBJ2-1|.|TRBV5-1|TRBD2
CASSLTAGGRSYNEQFF
TGCGCCAGCAGCCTTACGGCGGGGGGTCGATCCTACAATGAGCAGTTCTTC
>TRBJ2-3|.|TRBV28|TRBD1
CASSSRTGRITDTQYF
TGTGCCAGCAGTTCCCGGACAGGGCGAATCACAGATACGCAGTATTTT
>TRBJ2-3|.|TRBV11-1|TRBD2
CASSLVGWPAGLNVDTQYF
TGTGCCAGCAGCTTAGTCGGATGGCCAGCGGGACTGAATGTGGATACGCAGTATTTT
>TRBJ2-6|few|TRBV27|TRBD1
CASSLNRGLGASGANVLTF
TGTGCCAGCAGCCTGAACAGGGGCTTAGGTGCCTCTGGGGCCAACGTCCTGACTTTC
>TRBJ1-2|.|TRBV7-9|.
CASSLATTSYGYTF
TGTGCCAGCAGCTTAGCGACGACGTCCTATGGCTACACCTTC
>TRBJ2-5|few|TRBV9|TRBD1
CASSVSGTAETQYF
TGTGCCAGCAGCGTTTCGGGGACAGCAGAGACCCAGTACTTC
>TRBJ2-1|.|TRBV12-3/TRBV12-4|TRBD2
CASRSSGGAYNEQFF
TGTGCCAGCAGGTCTAGCGGGGGGGCCTACAATGAGCAGTTCTTC
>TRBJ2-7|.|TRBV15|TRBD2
CATSRVELAGRLGEQYF
TGTGCCACCAGCAGAGTGGAGCTAGCGGGGCGACTGGGCGAGCAGTACTTC
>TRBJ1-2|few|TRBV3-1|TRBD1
CASSHLGTAQSNGYTF
TGTGCCAGCAGCCACCTAGGGACAGCCCAGAGCAATGGCTACACCTTC
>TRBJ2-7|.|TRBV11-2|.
CASGIPGYYEQYF
TGTGCCAGCGGAATTCCCGGATACTACGAGCAGTACTTC
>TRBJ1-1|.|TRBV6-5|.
CASNRQEYTEAFF
TGTGCCAGCAACCGACAGGAATACACTGAAGCTTTCTTT
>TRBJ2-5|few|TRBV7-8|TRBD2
CASRVAGGSPETQYF
TGTGCCAGCAGGGTAGCGGGGGGCTCCCCAGAGACCCAGTACTTC